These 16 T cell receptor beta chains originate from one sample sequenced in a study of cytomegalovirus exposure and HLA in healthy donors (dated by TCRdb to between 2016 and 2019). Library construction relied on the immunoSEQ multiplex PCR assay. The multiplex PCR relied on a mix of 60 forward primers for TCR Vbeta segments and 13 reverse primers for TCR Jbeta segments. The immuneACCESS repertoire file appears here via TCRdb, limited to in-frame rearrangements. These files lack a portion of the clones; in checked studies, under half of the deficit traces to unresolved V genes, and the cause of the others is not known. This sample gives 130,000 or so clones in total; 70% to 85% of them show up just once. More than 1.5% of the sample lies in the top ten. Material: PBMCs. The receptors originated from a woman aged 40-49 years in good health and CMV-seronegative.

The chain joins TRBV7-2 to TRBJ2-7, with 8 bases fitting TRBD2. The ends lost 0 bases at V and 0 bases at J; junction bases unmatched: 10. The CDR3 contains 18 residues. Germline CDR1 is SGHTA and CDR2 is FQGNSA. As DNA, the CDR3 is TGTGCCAGCAGCTTAGCAATAGGGGCGGGAGGCCTCTCCTACGAGCAGTACTTC. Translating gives CASSLAIGAGGLSYEQYF.

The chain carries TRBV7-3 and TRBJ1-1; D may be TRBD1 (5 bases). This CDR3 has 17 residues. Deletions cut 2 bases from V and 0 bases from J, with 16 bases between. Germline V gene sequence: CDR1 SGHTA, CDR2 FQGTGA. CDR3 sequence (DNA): TGTGCCAGCAGCTTACGGTCAGGGCTGAGGATGAACACTGAAGCTTTCTTT. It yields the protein CASSLRSGLRMNTEAFF. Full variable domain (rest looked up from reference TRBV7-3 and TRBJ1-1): GAGVSQTPSNKVTEKGKYVELRCDPISGHTALYWYRQSLGQGPEFLIYFQGTGAADDSGLPNDRFFAVRPEGSVSTLKIQRTERGDSAVYLCASSLRSGLRMNTEAFFGQGTRLTVV.

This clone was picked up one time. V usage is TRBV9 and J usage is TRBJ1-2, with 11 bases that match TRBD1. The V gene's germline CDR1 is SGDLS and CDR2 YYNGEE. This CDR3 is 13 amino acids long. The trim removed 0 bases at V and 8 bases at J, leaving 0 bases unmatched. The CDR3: CASSVGTGGGYTF. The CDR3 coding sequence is TGTGCCAGCAGCGTAGGGACAGGGGGCGGCTACACCTTC.

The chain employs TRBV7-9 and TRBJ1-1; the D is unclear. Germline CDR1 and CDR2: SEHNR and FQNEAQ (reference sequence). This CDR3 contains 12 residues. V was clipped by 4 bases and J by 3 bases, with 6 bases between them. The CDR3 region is CASSSRYTEAFF. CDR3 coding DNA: TGTGCCAGCAGCTCCAGATACACTGAAGCTTTCTTT.

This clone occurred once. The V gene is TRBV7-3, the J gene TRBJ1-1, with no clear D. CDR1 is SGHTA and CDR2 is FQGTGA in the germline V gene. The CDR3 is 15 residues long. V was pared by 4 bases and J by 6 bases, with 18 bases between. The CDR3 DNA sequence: TGTGCCAGCAGCTCCACCGCCTCCCCGGGATCTGAAGCTTTCTTT. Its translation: CASSSTASPGSEAFF.

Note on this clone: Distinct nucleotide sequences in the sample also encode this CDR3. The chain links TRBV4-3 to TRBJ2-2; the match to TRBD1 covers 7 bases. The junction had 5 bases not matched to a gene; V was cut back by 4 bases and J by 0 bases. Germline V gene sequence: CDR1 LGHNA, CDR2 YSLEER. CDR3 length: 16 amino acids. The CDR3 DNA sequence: TGCGCCAGCAGCCGAAGGGGGCCCCCGAACACCGGGGAGCTGTTTTTT. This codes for CASSRRGPPNTGELFF.

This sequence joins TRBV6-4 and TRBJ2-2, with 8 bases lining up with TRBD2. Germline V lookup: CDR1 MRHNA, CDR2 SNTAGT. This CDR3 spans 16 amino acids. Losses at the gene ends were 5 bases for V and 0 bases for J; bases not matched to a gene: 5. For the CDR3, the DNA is TGTGCCAGCAGTTACCTAGCGGGCGCGAACACCGGGGAGCTGTTTTTT. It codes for CASSYLAGANTGELFF.

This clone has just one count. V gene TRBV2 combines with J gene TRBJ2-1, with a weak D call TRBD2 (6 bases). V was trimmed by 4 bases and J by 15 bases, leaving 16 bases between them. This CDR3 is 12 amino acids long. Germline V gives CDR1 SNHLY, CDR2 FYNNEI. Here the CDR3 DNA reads TGTGCCAGCAGTGGGGAGCCGGGAGTCGCGTTCTTC. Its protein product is CASSGEPGVAFF.

The CDR3 spells CASQGAFYGYTF. In nucleotides, the CDR3 is TGTGCCAGCCAGGGGGCCTTCTATGGCTACACCTTC. The chain couples TRBV28 to TRBJ1-2, with 8 bases matching TRBD1. The V and J ends lost 8 bases and 4 bases, in that order; junction bases with no gene match: 3. The CDR3 has 12 amino acids. Germline CDR1 reads MDHEN; CDR2 reads SYDVKM.

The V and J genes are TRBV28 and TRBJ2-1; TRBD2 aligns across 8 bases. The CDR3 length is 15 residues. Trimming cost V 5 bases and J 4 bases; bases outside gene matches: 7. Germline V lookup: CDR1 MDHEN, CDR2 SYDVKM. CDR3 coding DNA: TGTGCCAGCAGTGAGACTAGCGTTTCTTACAATGAGCAGTTCTTC. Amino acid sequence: CASSETSVSYNEQFF. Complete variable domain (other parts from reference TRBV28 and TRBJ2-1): DVKVTQSSRYLVKRTGEKVFLECVQDMDHENMFWYRQDPGLGLRLIYFSYDVKMKEKGDIPEGYSVSREKKERFSLILESASTNQTSMYLCASSETSVSYNEQFFGPGTRLTVL.

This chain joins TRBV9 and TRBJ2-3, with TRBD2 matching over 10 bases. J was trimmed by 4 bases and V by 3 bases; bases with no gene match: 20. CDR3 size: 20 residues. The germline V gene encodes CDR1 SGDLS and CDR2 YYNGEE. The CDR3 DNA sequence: TGTGCCAGCAGCGAGATGGGGCCTAGCGGGAGTGGGGAAGGATCAGATACGCAGTATTTT. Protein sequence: CASSEMGPSGSGEGSDTQYF.

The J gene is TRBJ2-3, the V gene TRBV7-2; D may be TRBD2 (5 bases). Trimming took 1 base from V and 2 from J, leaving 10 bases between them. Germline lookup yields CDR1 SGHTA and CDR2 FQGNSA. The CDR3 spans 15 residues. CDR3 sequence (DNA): TGTGCCAGCAGCTTAGTAAGGGAGTACACAGATACGCAGTATTTT. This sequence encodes CASSLVREYTDTQYF. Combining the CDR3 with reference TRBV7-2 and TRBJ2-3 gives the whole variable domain GAGVSQSPSNKVTEKGKDVELRCDPISGHTALYWYRQSLGQGLEFLIYFQGNSAPDKSGLPSDRFSAERTGGSVSTLTIQRTQQEDSAVYLCASSLVREYTDTQYFGPGTRLTVL.

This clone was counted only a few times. The CDR3 nucleotides read TGTGCCAGCAGTTGGAGGCGGACAGACGAGAGAGAGACCCAGTACTTC. Its protein product is CASSWRRTDERETQYF. The rearrangement uses TRBV6-5 and TRBJ2-5, with a tentative D call TRBD1 (6 bases). Germline CDR1 MNHEY, CDR2 SVGAGI. V gave up 4 bases and J gave up 4 bases, with 19 bases separating them. The CDR3 length is 16 residues.

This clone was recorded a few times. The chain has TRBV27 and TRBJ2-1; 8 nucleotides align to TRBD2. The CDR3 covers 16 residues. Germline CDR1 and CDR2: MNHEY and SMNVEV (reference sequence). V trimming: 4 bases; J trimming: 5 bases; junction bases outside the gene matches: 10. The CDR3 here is CASSSPGLVIDNEQFF. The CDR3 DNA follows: TGTGCCAGCAGTTCGCCGGGACTAGTTATCGACAATGAGCAGTTCTTC.

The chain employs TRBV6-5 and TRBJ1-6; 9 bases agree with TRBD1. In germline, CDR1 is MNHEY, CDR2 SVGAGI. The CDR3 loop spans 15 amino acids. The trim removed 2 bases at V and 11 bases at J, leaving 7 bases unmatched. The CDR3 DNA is TGTGCCAGCAGTTACACGGGACAGGGCATCGCACCCCTCCACTTT. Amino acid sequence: CASSYTGQGIAPLHF.

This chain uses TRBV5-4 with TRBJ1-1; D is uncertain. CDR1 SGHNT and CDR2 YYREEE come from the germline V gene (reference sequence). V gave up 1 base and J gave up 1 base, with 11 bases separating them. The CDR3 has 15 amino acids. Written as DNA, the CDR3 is TGTGCCAGCAGCTTGCGGGGTCTGGAGAACACTGAAGCTTTCTTT. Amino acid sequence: CASSLRGLENTEAFF. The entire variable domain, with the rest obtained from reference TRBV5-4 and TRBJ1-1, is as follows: ETGVTQSPTHLIKTRGQQVTLRCSSQSGHNTVSWYQQALGQGPQFIFQYYREEENGRGNFPPRFSGLQFPNYSSELNVNALELDDSALYLCASSLRGLENTEAFFGQGTRLTVV.